The 18 T cell receptor beta chains reported below all come from one sample, sequenced in a study of blood T cell repertoires in COVID-19. Repertoires were generated with immunoSEQ multiplex PCR, while TCRdb's copy carries only in-frame clones and drops some. The sample lists about 100,000 clones, 88% occurring once. Sequencing was performed on peripheral blood. The receptors were sampled from a human donor in a cohort sampled during active COVID-19.

The chain has TRBV4-1 and TRBJ1-4, with a tentative D call TRBD1 (5 bases). Germline CDR1 reads MGHRA; CDR2 reads YSYEKL. The CDR3 covers 14 residues. V lost 2 bases, J lost 4 bases, and 8 bases lay in between. Here the CDR3 reads CASSQQGGNEKLFF. CDR3 in DNA: TGCGCCAGCAGCCAACAGGGAGGTAATGAAAAACTGTTTTTT.

The chain is built from TRBV5-1 and TRBJ2-3, with TRBD2 matching 8 bases. Germline-derived CDR1 and CDR2 are SGHRS and YFSETQ. With 3 bases clipped from V and 2 bases from J, the junction kept 8 bases outside the gene matches. The CDR3 is 16 amino acids. CDR3 residues: CASSSGIAGYTDTQYF. The DNA of the CDR3 is TGCGCCAGCAGCTCCGGGATAGCGGGGTACACAGATACGCAGTATTTT.

The count of this clone is one. The chain combines TRBV25-1 with TRBJ1-1, with 7 nucleotides matching TRBD1. Germline assignment: CDR1 MGHDK and CDR2 SYGVNS. The ends lost 1 base at V and 6 bases at J; junction bases unmatched: 14. This CDR3 has 17 residues. The CDR3 reads CASSELGFVDRRPEAFF. For the CDR3, the DNA is TGTGCCAGCAGTGAATTGGGATTCGTGGACAGGAGGCCTGAAGCTTTCTTT.

V usage is TRBV6-2 or TRBV6-3 and J usage is TRBJ1-5; D is perhaps TRBD1 (6 bases). The V gene's germline CDR1 is MNHEY and CDR2 SVGEGT. Trimming took 2 bases from V and 3 from J, leaving 17 bases between them. This CDR3 spans 17 amino acids. The CDR3, as DNA: TGTGCCAGCAGTTACCTCAGGGGCGGGTGGGACAATCAGCCCCAGCATTTT. Its translation is CASSYLRGGWDNQPQHF.

The chain combines TRBV5-6 with TRBJ2-1; TRBD2 agrees at 10 bases. The CDR3 contains 15 residues. Trimming at V came to 4 bases and at J to 7 bases, leaving 8 bases not matched to a gene. Germline V gene lookup returns CDR1 SGHDT and CDR2 YYEEEE. In nucleotides, the CDR3 is TGTGCCAGCAGCCTGGCGACTAGCGGGCTTAATGAGCAGTTCTTC. Its protein is CASSLATSGLNEQFF.

The chain carries TRBV9 and TRBJ1-1; D is undetermined. Trimming cost V 2 bases and J 1 base, with 9 bases left between them. The CDR3 sequence is 14 residues long. The V gene's germline CDR1 is SGDLS and CDR2 YYNGEE. CDR3 protein: CASSVMAENTEAFF. In DNA, the CDR3 is TGTGCCAGCAGCGTGATGGCTGAGAACACTGAAGCTTTCTTT.

This clone was recorded once. The chain is built from TRBV11-3 and TRBJ2-5; TRBD1 aligns across 7 bases. J was trimmed by 5 bases and V by 3 bases; bases with no gene match: 9. Germline V lookup: CDR1 SGHNT, CDR2 YENEEA. The CDR3 runs to 15 residues. CDR3 amino acids: CASSFGGQSWETQYF. The CDR3 DNA reads TGTGCCAGCAGCTTTGGGGGACAGTCTTGGGAGACCCAGTACTTC.

The V call is TRBV7-9, the J call TRBJ2-7, with TRBD2 matching over 13 bases. This CDR3 spans 15 amino acids. Trimming at V came to 5 bases and at J to 7 bases, leaving 8 bases not matched to a gene. CDR1 is SEHNR, CDR2 FQNEAQ, per germline (reference sequence). CDR3 in amino acids: CASSKLAGGPGEQYF. DNA for the CDR3: TGTGCCAGCAGCAAACTAGCGGGAGGGCCGGGGGAGCAGTACTTC. Full variable domain (missing parts from reference TRBV7-9 and TRBJ2-7): DTGVSQNPRHKITKRGQNVTFRCDPISEHNRLYWYRQTLGQGPEFLTYFQNEAQLEKSRLLSDRFSAERPKGSFSTLEIQRTEQGDSAMYLCASSKLAGGPGEQYFGPGTRLTVT.

The genes are TRBV11-2 and TRBJ2-5; D gene unclear. CDR3 length: 17 residues. V lost 0 bases to trimming and J lost 5 bases, with 19 bases between them. Germline CDR1 reads SGHAT; CDR2 reads FQNNGV. As DNA, the CDR3 is TGTGCCAGCAGCTTAGAGAGAGTCTCTAACACGAGGGAGACCCAGTACTTC. As protein: CASSLERVSNTRETQYF.

The V gene is TRBV2, the J gene TRBJ1-6, with D unclear. The CDR3 length is 14 residues. Deletions cut 0 bases from V and 6 bases from J, with 6 bases between. Germline CDR1 SNHLY, CDR2 FYNNEI. CDR3 coding DNA: TGTGCCAGCAGTGAAGCGGGCGCTAATTCACCCCTCCACTTT. It translates to CASSEAGANSPLHF.

The chain combines TRBV7-9 with TRBJ1-5, with 9 bases aligning to TRBD1. Germline lookup yields CDR1 SEHNR and CDR2 FQNEAQ (reference sequence). The junction had 4 bases not matched to a gene; V was cut back by 4 bases and J by 6 bases. The CDR3 is 14 amino acids. DNA of the CDR3: TGTGCCAGCAGCTCCGACAGGGGGGGTCAGCCCCAGCATTTT. Its translation is CASSSDRGGQPQHF.

V is TRBV16 and J is TRBJ1-5, with 7 nucleotides matching TRBD1. Germline V gene lookup returns CDR1 KGHSY and CDR2 FQNENV. The junction had 5 bases not matched to a gene; V was cut back by 2 bases and J by 1 base. This CDR3 has 16 residues. Here the CDR3 reads CASSQGQGESNQPQHF. In nucleotides, the CDR3 is TGTGCCAGCAGCCAAGGGCAGGGGGAGAGCAATCAGCCCCAGCATTTT.

The chain couples TRBV27 to TRBJ1-4; 7 positions agree with TRBD1. Per the germline V gene, CDR1 is MNHEY and CDR2 is SMNVEV (reference sequence). The CDR3 loop spans 16 amino acids. Unmatched junction bases numbered 16, after V lost 7 bases and J lost 8 bases. Here the CDR3 reads CASKSIADRALEKLFF. As DNA, the CDR3 is TGTGCCAGCAAATCAATCGCCGACAGGGCCTTAGAAAAACTGTTTTTT. The full variable domain, completed using reference TRBV27 and TRBJ1-4, is EAQVTQNPRYLITVTGKKLTVTCSQNMNHEYMSWYRQDPGLGLRQIYYSMNVEVTDKGDVPEGYKVSRKEKRNFPLILESPSPNQTSLYFCASKSIADRALEKLFFGSGTQLSVL.

The chain uses TRBV7-9 and TRBJ2-1; D is uncertain. Germline CDR1 reads SEHNR; CDR2 reads FQNEAQ (reference sequence). The CDR3 consists of 12 residues. The V end was cut by 2 bases, the J end by 10 bases, with 9 bases between. Here the CDR3 reads CASSLTPREQFF. CDR3 bases: TGTGCCAGCAGCTTAACTCCTCGCGAGCAGTTCTTC.

The chain joins TRBV19 to TRBJ1-4; 8 bases are shared with TRBD1. Per the germline V gene, CDR1 is LNHDA and CDR2 is SQIVND (reference sequence). There are 14 residues in the CDR3. V lost 6 bases, J lost 7 bases, and 7 bases stayed unmatched. In DNA form, the CDR3 reads TGTGCCAGTAGGACGACAGGGGTAGGTGAAAAACTGTTTTTT. It yields the protein CASRTTGVGEKLFF.

This clone was observed a handful of times. The chain joins TRBV5-1 to TRBJ1-6; 7 nucleotides line up with TRBD1. Germline trimming cut 0 bases from V and 10 bases from J; bases unmatched to any gene: 7. The CDR3 contains 15 residues. From germline, CDR1 is SGHRS and CDR2 YFSETQ. The DNA of the CDR3 is TGCGCCAGCAGCTTGGAAGGGGGCGCGAGGTCACCCCTCCACTTT. Its protein is CASSLEGGARSPLHF.

The chain uses TRBV5-1 and TRBJ2-1; tentatively, D is TRBD2 (5 bases). There are 11 residues in the CDR3. Trimming left V 4 bases short and J 8 bases short, with 7 bases between. Germline CDR1 is SGHRS and CDR2 is YFSETQ. The CDR3 loop is CASSIGDEQFF. For the CDR3, the DNA is TGCGCCAGCAGCATCGGGGATGAGCAGTTCTTC.

The V gene is TRBV6-2 or TRBV6-3, the J gene TRBJ1-2; TRBD1 matches 7 bases. The ends lost 2 bases at V and 8 bases at J; junction bases unmatched: 14. The CDR3 runs to 16 residues. Germline CDR1 reads MNHEY; CDR2 reads SVGEGT. The CDR3 is CASSYPGQGGLGGYTF. CDR3 coding DNA: TGTGCCAGCAGTTACCCGGGACAAGGGGGCCTGGGGGGCTACACCTTC.